Listed below are T cell receptor beta chains from one sample, sequenced in a study of spatial heterogeneity in lung cancer. TCRdb reprocessed the 5' RACE reads with MiXCR, giving one entry per CDR3 protein. The sample shows about 38,000 distinct CDR3 sequences, 7.5% of them seen only once. The sample here was PBMCs, taken at surgery. The receptors were gathered from a male donor with early-stage non-small cell lung cancer. The conserved cysteine and the conserved F or W are not part of the CDR3 here. A D gene is named only where the DNA matches it firmly.

V gene: TRBV27
D gene: TRBD1
CDR3 length: 13
J gene: TRBJ2-3
CDR3 protein: ASTTGQAYTDTQY

V gene: TRBV6-2/TRBV6-3
D gene: .
CDR3 length: 10
J gene: TRBJ1-5
CDR3 protein: ASSFSNQPQH

V gene: TRBV6-1
D gene: .
CDR3 length: 14
J gene: TRBJ2-3
CDR3 protein: ASSEGGAFRTDTQY

V gene: TRBV30
D gene: TRBD1
CDR3 length: 11
J gene: TRBJ2-5
CDR3 protein: AWSGQGWETQY

V gene: TRBV18
D gene: .
CDR3 length: 13
J gene: TRBJ2-1
CDR3 protein: ASSPYYGGNNEQF

V gene: TRBV6-5
D gene: TRBD2
CDR3 length: 13
J gene: TRBJ2-5
CDR3 protein: ASRPGGGQQETQY

V gene: TRBV14
D gene: .
CDR3 length: 12
J gene: TRBJ2-3
CDR3 protein: ASSLLASTDTQY

V gene: TRBV5-4
D gene: .
CDR3 length: 12
J gene: TRBJ1-1
CDR3 protein: ASSLMGEDTEAF

V gene: TRBV24-1
D gene: .
CDR3 length: 13
J gene: TRBJ2-3
CDR3 protein: ATSDPGDSTDTQY

V gene: TRBV18
D gene: .
CDR3 length: 10
J gene: TRBJ2-1
CDR3 protein: ASSTGQGEQF

V gene: TRBV7-9
D gene: .
CDR3 length: 9
J gene: TRBJ1-5
CDR3 protein: ASSSGGPQH

V gene: TRBV18
D gene: .
CDR3 length: 11
J gene: TRBJ1-5
CDR3 protein: ASSPGVNQPQH

V gene: TRBV6-5
D gene: .
CDR3 length: 17
J gene: TRBJ1-5
CDR3 protein: ASSSSRATPGGINQPQH

V gene: TRBV7-9
D gene: .
CDR3 length: 13
J gene: TRBJ1-4
CDR3 protein: ASSLTGAIGEKLF

V gene: TRBV12-3/TRBV12-4
D gene: .
CDR3 length: 12
J gene: TRBJ2-4
CDR3 protein: ANSLERAKNIQY

V gene: TRBV4-2
D gene: TRBD1
CDR3 length: 13
J gene: TRBJ1-1
CDR3 protein: ASSRGQGENTEAF

V gene: TRBV2
D gene: .
CDR3 length: 11
J gene: TRBJ2-5
CDR3 protein: ASNWNRRETQY

V gene: TRBV12-3/TRBV12-4
D gene: .
CDR3 length: 19
J gene: TRBJ2-1
CDR3 protein: ASSSFLGLGGEVRSYNEQF

V gene: TRBV2
D gene: .
CDR3 length: 11
J gene: TRBJ1-5
CDR3 protein: ASSVVEGQPQH

V gene: TRBV7-3
D gene: .
CDR3 length: 13
J gene: TRBJ2-3
CDR3 protein: ASSPRLVPTDTQY

V gene: TRBV2
D gene: .
CDR3 length: 12
J gene: TRBJ1-5
CDR3 protein: ASRGREMNQPQH

V gene: TRBV7-2
D gene: .
CDR3 length: 12
J gene: TRBJ2-1
CDR3 protein: ASSLVSGDNEQF